This T cell receptor (beta chain) derives from a study of blood T cell repertoires in COVID-19. On the study more broadly: PBMCs, B-cell-depleted T cells, or T cells provided the cDNA or gDNA that made up the material.

As processed by the authors: Counts of nucleated cells, estimated from reference gene primer amplification, were obtained. The protocol was immunoSEQ multiplex PCR, while the TCRdb copy is restricted to in-frame clones and leaves out a portion. That table gives V, J and clone size, and the DNA gave D and trimming. Among 200,000 to 300,000 clones listed, 80% to 90% were seen once. The cohort comprised adults aged about 18 to 90 years residing in about 25 US areas. The V gene lost 3 bases and the J gene lost 0 bases, with 11 bases spanning the gap. The CDR3 totals 16 residues. Germline lookup yields CDR1 LNHDA and CDR2 SQIVND (reference sequence).

The chain recombines TRBV19 with TRBJ1-4; D not resolved. The sequenced sample was PBMCs or T cells enriched from blood (not recorded which). The TCR sequence derives from a woman aged 40 to 50 who had been exposed to COVID-19. CDR3 region: CASSMYSSATNEKLFF. The DNA for the CDR3 is TGTGCCAGTAGTATGTACAGCTCTGCAACTAATGAAAAACTGTTTTTT. Based on the CDR3 plus reference TRBV19 and TRBJ1-4, the full variable domain is DGGITQSPKYLFRKEGQNVTLSCEQNLNHDAMYWYRQDPGQGLRLIYYSQIVNDFQKGDIAEGYSVSREKKESFPLTVTSAQKNPTAFYLCASSMYSSATNEKLFFGSGTQLSVL.